What follows are 23 T cell receptor beta chains derived from one specimen sequenced in a study of CD8+ T cells in alopecia areata. This sample's treatment: oral pan-JAK inhibitor, 5-10 mg twice daily. Once RNA had been extracted, it was reverse transcribed into cDNA to act as the sequencing template. Libraries were prepared by immunoSEQ multiplex PCR; TCRdb keeps only in-frame clonotypes and omits some of them. The sample holds about 190,000 clones, about three fifths seen once. Material: CD4+ T cells sorted from blood, obtained at week 4, from a patient treated with tofacitinib. The receptors stem from a human donor with alopecia areata.

The CDR3 DNA reads TGTGCCAGCAGCTTAGGCGGGACAACTAAAGAGACCCAGTACTTC. Encoded protein: CASSLGGTTKETQYF. The V gene is TRBV7-2, the J gene TRBJ2-5, with D perhaps matching TRBD1 or TRBD2 (6 bases each). V gave up 1 base and J gave up 3 bases, with 12 bases separating them. This CDR3 region has 15 residues. Germline CDR1 SGHTA, CDR2 FQGNSA.

This chain uses TRBV19 with TRBJ2-6; maybe TRBD2 (5 bases). Germline values: CDR1 LNHDA, CDR2 SQIVND (reference sequence). V was cut by 1 base and J by 4 bases, with 8 bases left in between. This CDR3 is built from 15 residues. The CDR3 bases are TGTGCCAGTAGTATAGGGGGAGTCGGGGCCAACGTCCTGACTTTC. It is translated as CASSIGGVGANVLTF.

This clone was observed a few times. The chain links TRBV29-1 to TRBJ1-5; tentative D call: TRBD1 (5 bases). This CDR3 is 13 amino acids long. The V and J ends lost 6 bases and 4 bases respectively, with 13 bases between them. Germline CDR1 SQVTM, CDR2 ANQGSEA. The CDR3 loop is CSVGGNGNQPQHF. The CDR3 DNA is TGCAGCGTCGGGGGGAACGGTAATCAGCCCCAGCATTTT.

On this clone: Other DNA variants within this sample encode the same CDR3. The chain employs TRBV4-1 and TRBJ2-3; tentatively, D is TRBD1 (6 bases). The germline gives CDR1 MGHRA, CDR2 YSYEKL. The CDR3 covers 13 residues. Trimming removed 2 bases from V and 3 bases from J, with 6 bases in between. CDR3 sequence: CASSQQGTDTQYF. In nucleotides, the CDR3 is TGCGCCAGCAGCCAACAGGGGACAGATACGCAGTATTTT.

This clone was counted a few times. This CDR3 is also generated by other DNA sequences in the sample. This chain links TRBV30 with TRBJ1-3, with D unresolved. V lost 0 bases and J lost 0, with 9 bases in between. Germline CDR1 GTSNPN, CDR2 SVGIG (reference sequence). The CDR3 runs to 15 residues. For the CDR3, the DNA is TGTGCCTGGAGTGTACTGGGAGGCTCTGGAAACACCATATATTTT. This codes for CAWSVLGGSGNTIYF.

The chain is built from TRBV5-1 and TRBJ1-2, with D hard to call. V was shortened by 3 bases and J by 8 bases, with 17 bases between the two germline ends. The CDR3 contains 14 residues. Germline V gene lookup returns CDR1 SGHRS and CDR2 YFSETQ. CDR3: CASSSDMVPGGYTF. As DNA, the CDR3 is TGCGCCAGCAGCTCCGACATGGTCCCCGGGGGCTACACCTTC.

This chain joins TRBV7-2 and TRBJ2-1; 7 bases are shared with TRBD1. Looked up from germline, CDR1 is SGHTA and CDR2 is FQGNSA. The CDR3 runs 14 residues. Trimming removed 5 bases from V and 0 bases from J; junction bases left unmatched: 1. The CDR3 DNA sequence: TGTGCCAGCAGCCGGGACAGCTCCTACAATGAGCAGTTCTTC. Protein sequence: CASSRDSSYNEQFF.

The chain uses TRBV7-9 and TRBJ1-1; the D is unclear. The germline V gene encodes CDR1 SEHNR and CDR2 FQNEAQ (reference sequence). The germline V and J ends were trimmed by 5 bases and 1 base, with 8 bases remaining between them. This CDR3 contains 13 residues. In DNA form, the CDR3 reads TGTGCCAGCAGCCCCTCGGGGAACACTGAAGCTTTCTTT. This sequence encodes CASSPSGNTEAFF.

This clone was counted a single time. The chain links TRBV19 to TRBJ2-5; perhaps D is TRBD1 or TRBD2 (5 bases each). V lost 5 bases to trimming and J lost 4 bases, with 17 bases between them. Germline values: CDR1 LNHDA, CDR2 SQIVND (reference sequence). The CDR3 loop spans 15 amino acids. The DNA for the CDR3 is TGTGCCAGTAGTGCATCAGGGACGCGCCTAGAGACCCAGTACTTC. It codes for CASSASGTRLETQYF.

V gene TRBV18 combines with J gene TRBJ2-3; D is unclear. Germline V gene lookup returns CDR1 KGHSH and CDR2 LQKENI. V was cut by 6 bases and J by 9 bases, with 19 bases left in between. The CDR3 extends over 14 amino acids. The CDR3 is CASSTTMYRVTQYF. CDR3 DNA: TGTGCCAGCTCCACAACCATGTATAGAGTAACGCAGTATTTT.

This chain joins TRBV5-1 and TRBJ2-3, with 9 bases lining up with TRBD2. This CDR3 has 16 residues. The germline gives CDR1 SGHRS, CDR2 YFSETQ. The V segment lost 4 bases and the J segment 0 bases; nucleotides outside the gene matches: 6. The CDR3 DNA sequence: TGCGCCAGCAGCCTCGGACTAGCGAGGAGCACAGATACGCAGTATTTT. It codes for CASSLGLARSTDTQYF.

This clone was observed a few times. The rearrangement uses TRBV29-1 and TRBJ2-7; 7 positions match TRBD1. CDR1 is SQVTM and CDR2 is ANQGSEA in the germline V gene. V dropped 2 bases and J dropped 3; count of bases not matched to a gene: 10. The CDR3 spans 15 residues. The CDR3: CSVETTGWDGYEQYF. In nucleotides, the CDR3 is TGCAGCGTTGAAACGACAGGGTGGGACGGCTACGAGCAGTACTTC.

This clone is a singleton in its sample. V gene TRBV5-1 combines with J gene TRBJ1-3, with TRBD1 as a possible D gene (6 bases). The ends were cut back, 5 bases at V and 0 bases at J, with 12 bases in the middle. CDR1 and CDR2 (germline): SGHRS, YFSETQ. The CDR3 loop spans 15 amino acids. For the CDR3, the DNA is TGCGCCAGCAGTAGGGGGGGAGACTCTGGAAACACCATATATTTT. Translating gives CASSRGGDSGNTIYF.

The J gene is TRBJ1-5, the V gene TRBV5-1; D call uncertain. The CDR3 is 13 amino acids. The germline CDR1 and CDR2 sequences are SGHRS and YFSETQ. The germline V and J ends were trimmed by 0 bases and 10 bases, with 11 bases remaining between them. This CDR3 is CASSLDSISPQHF. In DNA, the CDR3 is TGCGCCAGCAGCTTGGACAGCATATCACCCCAGCATTTT. Looking up the rest from reference TRBV5-1 and TRBJ1-5 gives the full variable domain: KAGVTQTPRYLIKTRGQQVTLSCSPISGHRSVSWYQQTPGQGLQFLFEYFSETQRNKGNFPGRFSGRQFSNSRSEMNVSTLELGDSALYLCASSLDSISPQHFGDGTRLSIL.

J is TRBJ2-5 and V is TRBV7-9, with unresolved D. CDR1 and CDR2 from the germline V gene are SEHNR and FQNEAQ (reference sequence). Trimming removed 5 bases from V and 9 bases from J, with 1 base in between. This CDR3 spans 8 amino acids. The CDR3 DNA follows: TGTGCCAGCAGCCCCCAGTACTTC. It encodes CASSPQYF.

The chain joins TRBV27 to TRBJ2-7; D is perhaps TRBD1 or TRBD2 (5 bases each). The germline gives CDR1 MNHEY, CDR2 SMNVEV (reference sequence). CDR3 length equals 14 residues. Between the trimmed V and J ends, which lost 5 bases and 2 bases, there was a span of 13 bases. The CDR3 coding sequence is TGTGCCAGCAGTACGGGACGGACAACCTACGAGCAGTACTTC. Its protein product is CASSTGRTTYEQYF.

Only a few counts were recorded for this clone. V and J are TRBV7-8 and TRBJ2-5; D is ambiguous. V was pared by 5 bases and J by 5 bases, with 9 bases between. CDR3 size: 12 residues. CDR1 and CDR2 from the germline V gene are SGHVS and FQNEAQ. The CDR3 DNA is TGTGCCAGCAGCGACGGAACTGAGACCCAGTACTTC. This codes for CASSDGTETQYF. Variable domain in full (rest from reference TRBV7-8 and TRBJ2-5): GAGVSQSPRYKVAKRGQDVALRCDPISGHVSLFWYQQALGQGPEFLTYFQNEAQLDKSGLPSDRFFAERPEGSVSTLKIQRTQQEDSAVYLCASSDGTETQYFGPGTRLLVL.

This sequence joins TRBV30 and TRBJ1-2, with D tentatively TRBD1 (5 bases). The germline V gene encodes CDR1 GTSNPN and CDR2 SVGIG (reference sequence). The CDR3 has 17 amino acids. V was pared by 2 bases and J by 3 bases, with 22 bases between. The CDR3 DNA reads TGTGCCTGGAGTAGGATTTTGGGACCGACGAGGGACTATGGCTACACCTTC. This encodes CAWSRILGPTRDYGYTF. The whole variable domain, filled in from reference TRBV30 and TRBJ1-2, reads SQTIHQWPATLVQPVGSPLSLECTVEGTSNPNLYWYRQAAGRGLQLLFYSVGIGQISSEVPQNLSASRPQDRQFILSSKKLLLSDSGFYLCAWSRILGPTRDYGYTFGSGTRLTVV.

The count of this clone is one. The V gene is TRBV10-3, the J gene TRBJ1-5, with a weak D call TRBD1 (5 bases). Germline lookup yields CDR1 ENHRY and CDR2 SYGVKD. Trimming cost V 4 bases and J 7 bases, with 17 bases left between them. This CDR3 has 15 amino acids. Here the CDR3 reads CAISVGQGEEQPQHF. The CDR3 nucleotides read TGTGCCATCAGTGTAGGGCAGGGAGAGGAACAGCCCCAGCATTTT.

The genes are TRBV6-6 and TRBJ1-4, with D possibly matching TRBD1 (5 bases). The ends were cut back, 6 bases at V and 10 bases at J, with 12 bases in the middle. Germline CDR1 and CDR2: MNHNY and SVGAGI (reference sequence). CDR3 length equals 12 residues. In DNA, the CDR3 is TGTGCCAGCAGCCCCGGGGGGGGAAAACTGTTTTTT. It yields the protein CASSPGGGKLFF.

This clone appeared once. The chain carries TRBV7-6 and TRBJ1-1; 8 positions agree with TRBD1. Losses at the gene ends were 5 bases for V and 1 base for J; bases not matched to a gene: 6. This CDR3 comprises 15 residues. Germline V gene lookup returns CDR1 SGHVS and CDR2 FNYEAQ. CDR3 DNA sequence: TGTGCCAGCAGCGGCGGGACAGGACCGAACACTGAAGCTTTCTTT. Its translation: CASSGGTGPNTEAFF.

This rearrangement joins TRBV19 to TRBJ2-3, with 8 bases identical to TRBD1. Losses at the gene ends were 7 bases for V and 6 bases for J; bases not matched to a gene: 9. CDR1 LNHDA and CDR2 SQIVND come from the germline V gene (reference sequence). The CDR3 has 14 amino acids. The CDR3, as DNA: TGTGCCAGTAACGGCTGGCAGGGGGCGGATACGCAGTATTTT. It codes for CASNGWQGADTQYF.

V gene TRBV5-1 combines with J gene TRBJ2-5, with 7 bases that match TRBD1. CDR1 and CDR2 (germline): SGHRS, YFSETQ. V shed 5 bases and J 0 bases; nucleotides not matched to a gene: 4. This CDR3 has 14 amino acids. CDR3 protein: CASRRDRDQETQYF. The CDR3 nucleotides are TGCGCCAGCAGAAGGGACAGAGACCAAGAGACCCAGTACTTC.